The clone carrying this T cell receptor beta chain was counted only a few times. The V end lost 5 bases, the J end lost 14 bases, and 18 bases lay between the germline ends. The germline V gene encodes CDR1 MNHNS and CDR2 SASEGT. This CDR3 spans 12 amino acids. The entry originates in a study of metastatic and nonmetastatic thyroid tumors. TCRdb reprocessed the PCR reads using MiXCR. The table lists 25,000 to 35,000 clones, roughly 4% of them singletons. Ahead of thyroid surgery, no patient had received treatment of any kind. Sequencing was performed on blood. This receptor was obtained from a female donor with papillary thyroid cancer or a benign thyroid nodule (not recorded which). Some clones in this sample may be carry-over from other donors' samples. The chain couples TRBV6-1 to TRBJ1-2, with D possibly matching TRBD1 (6 bases). For the CDR3, the DNA is TGTGCCAGCAGTCCCCTCCGGCAGGGGATAACCTTC. Translation: CASSPLRQGITF.